One and the same sample provided the 5 T cell receptor beta chains below, sequenced in a study of blood T cell repertoires in COVID-19. TCRdb's table, derived via immunoSEQ multiplex PCR, lists solely in-frame clones and lacks some. The sample contains approximately 270,000 clones, 70% to 85% of which appear only once. Input material: peripheral blood. These receptors were taken from a human donor with COVID-19, enrolled during active disease. The donor label of this sample is uncertain.

The chain is built from TRBV28 and TRBJ1-1; perhaps TRBD1 as D (5 bases). Germline assignment: CDR1 MDHEN and CDR2 SYDVKM. This CDR3 is built from 15 residues. Trimming left V 5 bases short and J 8 bases short, with 21 bases between. CDR3 DNA: TGTGCCAGCAGTACTCCGGGACTCCCTAGGTCCGAAGCTTTCTTT. Protein sequence: CASSTPGLPRSEAFF.

The chain recombines TRBV27 with TRBJ2-7; a weak D match, TRBD1 (6 bases). The V gene lost 7 bases and the J gene lost 3 bases, with 22 bases spanning the gap. This CDR3 region has 16 residues. Germline V gene data show CDR1 as MNHEY and CDR2 as SMNVEV (reference sequence). This chain's CDR3 is CASTPGITRGNYEQYF. The DNA for the CDR3 is TGTGCCAGCACCCCCGGAATTACTAGGGGGAACTACGAGCAGTACTTC.

A note on this clone: A junction end diverges from the germline sequence, so it may reflect a read error. The chain recombines TRBV11-2 with TRBJ2-1, with TRBD2 matching 9 bases. Germline V CDR1 and CDR2: SGHAT, FQNNGV. The CDR3 extends over 16 amino acids. The CDR3 protein is CASSLDPAGGYSEQFF. The CDR3 DNA sequence: TGTGCCAGCAGCTTAGATCCCGCGGGAGGGTACAGTGAGCAGTTCTTC.

The chain links TRBV12-3 or TRBV12-4 to TRBJ1-1; the D gene is possibly TRBD1 (6 bases). Trimming removed 5 bases at V and 3 bases at J, with 10 bases between. CDR3 size: 13 residues. Here the CDR3 DNA reads TGTGCCAGCAGTCTAGGACAGTACACTGAAGCTTTCTTT. Its translation is CASSLGQYTEAFF.

The chain is built from TRBV19 and TRBJ2-7, with a possible D match to TRBD2 (6 bases). The CDR3 consists of 14 residues. V was pared by 4 bases and J by 4 bases, with 14 bases between. CDR1 and CDR2 (germline): LNHDA, SQIVND (reference sequence). The CDR3 sequence is CASSTSVGGYEQYF. In nucleotides, the CDR3 is TGTGCCAGTAGTACTTCCGTGGGGGGATACGAGCAGTACTTC.